Below, one TCR beta chain is given with its context. Data came from immunoSEQ multiplex PCR; TCRdb stores just in-frame clones and leaves some out. The sample holds about 190,000 clones; 87% are singletons and the top ten take about 3%. Trimming shortened V by 4 bases and J by 6 bases, and 17 bases separated the two germline ends. Germline V gene sequence: CDR1 SGHDT, CDR2 YYEEEE. The CDR3 length is 15 residues. This sample was taken from a study of T cell responses to AZD1222 COVID-19 vaccine. The V gene is TRBV5-6, the J gene TRBJ1-5, with a tentative D call TRBD1 (6 bases). The source is an adult in good health. Sequences were derived from peripheral blood, sampled on day 0 of MenACWY control vaccination. In DNA, the CDR3 is TGTGCCAGCAGCAACCAGAACAGGGCTAGTCAGCCCCAGCATTTT. Protein: CASSNQNRASQPQHF.